The rows below give T cell receptor beta chains drawn from one sample of a study of CD8+ T cells in alopecia areata. Measured with immunoSEQ multiplex PCR; TCRdb has only the in-frame clones, and not every one. The table has fewer than 20,000 clones, more than 50% seen once. The source material was skin, sampled at week 0. The receptors were gathered from a human donor with alopecia areata. Each CDR3 is given with its conserved first and last residue. D genes are given only for firm matches. Clone size is shown for a subset of rows, as once, few, many or a class of expanded clone.

clone_size j_call d_call v_call cdr3_aa cdr3_nt
- TRBJ1-1 TRBD1 TRBV7-6 CASSSRPIGQVNTEAFF TGTGCCAGCAGCTCGCGACCGATCGGACAGGTGAACACTGAAGCTTTCTTT
- TRBJ2-5 TRBD2 TRBV4-2 CASSLRLAEGAQYF TGTGCCAGCAGCCTTCGACTAGCGGAGGGGGCCCAGTACTTC
- TRBJ1-3 - TRBV6-5 CASSTGTHSGNTIYF TGTGCCAGCAGTACTGGGACCCACTCTGGAAACACCATATATTTT
few TRBJ1-4 - TRBV7-9 CASSSHLDSHEKLFF TGTGCCAGCAGCTCTCACTTAGACAGCCATGAAAAACTGTTTTTT
- TRBJ1-5 TRBD1 TRBV30 CAWARQGLGPQHF TGTGCCTGGGCTAGACAGGGATTAGGGCCCCAGCATTTT
- TRBJ2-1 - TRBV21-1 CASSKEGRTYNEQFF TGTGCCAGCAGCAAAGAGGGACGGACCTACAATGAGCAGTTCTTC
- TRBJ2-7 TRBD1 TRBV5-1 CASRGQGASEQYF TGCGCCAGCAGAGGACAGGGGGCTAGCGAGCAGTACTTC
- TRBJ1-5 - TRBV5-1 CASSLEGGEGQPQHF TGCGCCAGCAGCTTGGAGGGCGGTGAAGGTCAGCCCCAGCATTTT
- TRBJ2-2 TRBD1 TRBV4-2 CASSQSSWDRNTGELFF TGTGCCAGCAGCCAATCATCTTGGGACAGGAACACCGGGGAGCTGTTTTTT
- TRBJ2-4 TRBD1 TRBV7-2 CASSPQGGGQNIQYF TGTGCCAGCAGCCCCCAAGGGGGCGGTCAAAACATTCAGTACTTC
few TRBJ1-2 TRBD1 TRBV7-9 CASSLEDRALGYTF TGTGCCAGCAGCTTGGAGGACAGGGCTTTGGGCTACACCTTC
- TRBJ2-5 TRBD2 TRBV19 CASSMTSGGPETQYF TGTGCCAGTAGTATGACTAGCGGGGGGCCAGAGACCCAGTACTTC
- TRBJ1-2 - TRBV7-3 CASSPRPGGDYGYTF TGTGCCAGCAGCCCGAGACCGGGAGGGGACTATGGCTACACCTTC
- TRBJ1-6 - TRBV27 CASSLPRRDSPLHF TGTGCCAGCAGTTTACCGCGGAGGGATTCACCCCTCCACTTT
- TRBJ2-1 - TRBV7-2 CASSLSYNEQFF TGTGCCAGCAGCCTCTCCTACAATGAGCAGTTCTTC
once TRBJ1-1 - TRBV29-1 CSVQKGGTEAFF TGCAGCGTCCAAAAGGGTGGTACTGAAGCTTTCTTT
- TRBJ1-1 - TRBV19 CASSNSYEAFF TGTGCCAGTAGTAACAGTTATGAAGCTTTCTTT
- TRBJ1-2 - TRBV5-8 CASSLTGWDYGYTF TGTGCCAGCAGCTTGACAGGGTGGGACTATGGCTACACCTTC
- TRBJ1-2 TRBD1 TRBV5-4 CASSSRDRGGGYTF TGTGCCAGCAGCTCGAGGGACAGGGGAGGAGGCTACACCTTC
- TRBJ1-4 - TRBV6-6 CASSWDEKLFF TGTGCCAGCAGTTGGGACGAAAAACTGTTTTTT
- TRBJ1-6 TRBD1 TRBV2 CASRGQGYNSPLHF TGTGCCAGCAGGGGACAGGGCTATAATTCACCCCTCCACTTT
- TRBJ2-2 - TRBV5-6 CASSLSGELFF TGTGCCAGCAGCTTATCCGGGGAGCTGTTTTTT
- TRBJ1-5 TRBD1 TRBV7-2 CASSLDRAGNQPQHF TGTGCCAGCAGCTTGGACAGGGCTGGGAATCAGCCCCAGCATTTT
- TRBJ1-2 - TRBV7-2 CASSSRQGSSVNYGYTF TGTGCCAGCAGCTCCAGGCAGGGGTCCTCGGTAAACTATGGCTACACCTTC
few TRBJ2-7 TRBD2 TRBV5-5 CASSWAGLAGSYEQYF TGTGCCAGCAGCTGGGCTGGGCTAGCGGGGAGCTACGAGCAGTACTTC
- TRBJ2-7 TRBD1 TRBV9 CASSVRDRVNEQYF TGTGCCAGCAGCGTCCGGGACAGGGTTAACGAGCAGTACTTC
once TRBJ1-6 - TRBV7-6 CASSQGWGSPLHF TGTGCCAGCAGCCAGGGTTGGGGTTCACCCCTCCACTTT
- TRBJ2-1 TRBD1 TRBV7-9 CASSPWGQGGYNEQFF TGTGCCAGCAGCCCATGGGGACAGGGAGGCTACAATGAGCAGTTCTTC
few TRBJ2-7 - TRBV5-4 CASSLDGTSYEQYF TGTGCCAGCAGCTTGGACGGGACCTCCTACGAGCAGTACTTC
- TRBJ2-2 - TRBV4-1 CASSQSPGMGTGELFF TGCGCCAGCAGCCAATCACCAGGGATGGGCACCGGGGAGCTGTTTTTT
- TRBJ1-5 TRBD1 TRBV5-6 CASSQGGQGRWPQHF TGTGCCAGCAGCCAAGGAGGACAGGGAAGATGGCCCCAGCATTTT
- TRBJ1-6 - TRBV10-3 CAISSSGDNSPLHF TGTGCCATCAGTTCCTCAGGGGATAATTCACCCCTCCACTTT
- TRBJ2-7 - TRBV5-1 CASSSSGMGGYEQYF TGCGCCAGCAGCTCCTCCGGGATGGGGGGATACGAGCAGTACTTC
few TRBJ1-2 - TRBV18 CASSPDSNYGYTF TGTGCCAGCTCACCAGACAGTAACTATGGCTACACCTTC
- TRBJ2-5 TRBD1 TRBV5-1 CASSSGQGGETQYF TGCGCCAGCAGCTCGGGACAGGGAGGAGAGACCCAGTACTTC
few TRBJ2-7 TRBD1 TRBV6-5 CASAGQGGIYEQYF TGTGCCAGCGCCGGACAGGGGGGGATCTACGAGCAGTACTTC
- TRBJ2-5 - TRBV7-9 CASSLMGAQETQYF TGTGCCAGCAGCTTAATGGGAGCACAAGAGACCCAGTACTTC
few TRBJ1-6 - TRBV9 CASSRRQSSYNSPLHF TGTGCCAGCAGCAGACGACAGAGCTCCTATAATTCACCCCTCCACTTT
few TRBJ2-3 - TRBV7-9 CASSLGSNSFTDTQYF TGTGCCAGCAGCTTAGGGAGCAACTCCTTCACAGATACGCAGTATTTT
- TRBJ2-7 - TRBV6-1 CASRRQYEQYF TGTGCCAGCAGGAGACAGTACGAGCAGTACTTC
- TRBJ2-7 - TRBV7-2 CASSLGGKPYEQYF TGTGCCAGCAGCTTAGGGGGCAAGCCCTACGAGCAGTACTTC
- TRBJ1-4 - TRBV5-5 CASSLRASTNEKLFF TGTGCCAGCAGCTTGAGGGCCTCAACTAATGAAAAACTGTTTTTT
- TRBJ2-3 TRBD2 TRBV4-3 CASSQDTGGADTQYF TGCGCCAGCAGCCAAGATACCGGGGGGGCAGATACGCAGTATTTT
- TRBJ1-2 - TRBV7-9 CASTPGGGYNYGYTF TGTGCCAGCACCCCGGGTGGGGGATATAACTATGGCTACACCTTC
- TRBJ1-3 TRBD1 TRBV5-1 CASSLWSGTGDPSGNTIYF TGCGCCAGCAGCTTGTGGTCCGGGACAGGGGATCCCTCTGGAAACACCATATATTTT
medium-sized TRBJ1-1 TRBD1 TRBV6-5 CASSWGQGRTEAFF TGTGCCAGCAGTTGGGGACAGGGGAGAACTGAAGCTTTCTTT
- TRBJ2-3 TRBD2 TRBV7-2 CASSFGLAGADTQYF TGTGCCAGCAGCTTCGGACTAGCCGGGGCAGATACGCAGTATTTT
- TRBJ2-7 - TRBV7-8 CASTVEVTHEQYF TGTGCCAGCACCGTAGAGGTGACCCACGAGCAGTACTTC
few TRBJ1-2 - TRBV7-9 CASSFKEQALPERGYTF TGTGCCAGCAGCTTTAAAGAACAGGCTCTCCCGGAGAGGGGCTACACCTTC
few TRBJ1-5 TRBD1 TRBV4-2 CASSQPTGQGDQPQHF TGTGCCAGCAGCCAACCAACGGGACAGGGGGATCAGCCCCAGCATTTT
- TRBJ1-4 - TRBV2 CASEMRAAEKLFF TGTGCCAGCGAGATGAGGGCAGCTGAAAAACTGTTTTTT
few TRBJ2-3 - TRBV7-9 CASSLDYTDTQYF TGTGCCAGCAGCTTGGACTACACAGATACGCAGTATTTT
- TRBJ2-2 - TRBV6-1 CASSEQVTTGELFF TGTGCCAGCAGTGAACAGGTTACCACCGGGGAGCTGTTTTTT
- TRBJ2-1 TRBD2 TRBV7-2 CASSLTGGEYNEQFF TGTGCCAGCAGCTTAACTGGGGGGGAATACAATGAGCAGTTCTTC
- TRBJ2-3 - TRBV7-2 CASSLGVALGTTDTQYF TGTGCCAGCAGCTTAGGGGTGGCACTAGGAACCACAGATACGCAGTATTTT
- TRBJ2-5 - TRBV6-5 CASSYQYRKQETQYF TGTGCCAGCAGTTACCAATACAGGAAGCAAGAGACCCAGTACTTC